This T cell receptor (beta chain) was recovered during a study of cytomegalovirus exposure and HLA in healthy donors. The V gene's germline CDR1 is LGHNA and CDR2 YSLEER. The CDR3 covers 13 residues. The ends were cut back, 0 bases at V and 13 bases at J, with 13 bases in the middle. PCR used 60 Vbeta primers and 13 Jbeta primers. Clones were sequenced by immunoSEQ multiplex PCR, and TCRdb holds only the in-frame ones, with some missing. The sample includes about 55,000 clones, more than 65% of them seen just once. This receptor was taken from a man aged 35 to 55 in good health and CMV-seropositive. Specimen: PBMCs. The J gene is TRBJ1-5, the V gene TRBV4-3; D not certain. CDR3 amino acids: CASSQDLQQPQHF. Written as DNA, the CDR3 is TGCGCCAGCAGCCAAGATCTCCAACAACCACAGCATTTT.